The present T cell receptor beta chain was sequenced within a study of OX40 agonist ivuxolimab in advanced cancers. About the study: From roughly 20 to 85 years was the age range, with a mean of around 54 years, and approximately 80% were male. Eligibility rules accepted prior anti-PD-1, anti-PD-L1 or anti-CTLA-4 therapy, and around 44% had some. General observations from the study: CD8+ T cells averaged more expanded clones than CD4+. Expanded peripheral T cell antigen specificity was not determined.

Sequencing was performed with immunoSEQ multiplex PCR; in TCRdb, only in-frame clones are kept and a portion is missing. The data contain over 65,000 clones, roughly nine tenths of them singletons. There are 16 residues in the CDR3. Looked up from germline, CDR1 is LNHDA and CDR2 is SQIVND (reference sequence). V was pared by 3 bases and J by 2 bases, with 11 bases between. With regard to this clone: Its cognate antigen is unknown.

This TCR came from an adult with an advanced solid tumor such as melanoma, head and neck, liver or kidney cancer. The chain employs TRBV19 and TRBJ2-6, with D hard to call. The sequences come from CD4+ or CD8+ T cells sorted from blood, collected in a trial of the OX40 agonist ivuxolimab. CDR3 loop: CASSIIPFPGANVLTF. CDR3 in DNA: TGTGCCAGTAGTATTATACCGTTCCCTGGGGCCAACGTCCTGACTTTC.